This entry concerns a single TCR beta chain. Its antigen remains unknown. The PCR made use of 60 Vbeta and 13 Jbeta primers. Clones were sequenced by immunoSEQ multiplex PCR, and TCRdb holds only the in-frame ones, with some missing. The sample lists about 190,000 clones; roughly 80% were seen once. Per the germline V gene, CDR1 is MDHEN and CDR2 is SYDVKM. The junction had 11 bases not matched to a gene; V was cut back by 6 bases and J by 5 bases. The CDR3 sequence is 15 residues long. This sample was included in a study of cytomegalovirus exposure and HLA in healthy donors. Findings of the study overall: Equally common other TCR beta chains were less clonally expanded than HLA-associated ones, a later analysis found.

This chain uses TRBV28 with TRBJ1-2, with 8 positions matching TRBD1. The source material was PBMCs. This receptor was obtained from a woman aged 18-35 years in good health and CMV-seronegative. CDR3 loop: CASSRTQGAGYGYTF. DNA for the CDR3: TGTGCCAGCAGCCGAACTCAGGGGGCTGGATATGGCTACACCTTC.